The clone carrying this TCR beta chain was observed a single time. What it binds is unknown. The data belong to a study of shared clonotypes between healthy human individuals. Findings of the study overall: Only blood samples were collected, and tissue repertoires likely differ. Some clonotypes were shared by all four sorted-subset donors, while others were not shared. The non-shared ones had lower generation probabilities than the shared ones.

CDR3 length: 14 amino acids. V dropped 1 base and J dropped 5 bases, with 11 bases sitting between them. Per the germline V gene, CDR1 is LNHDA and CDR2 is SQIVND (reference sequence). Replicate PCRs from sorted subsets contained 200 ng DNA, which is 31,000 or so T cell genomes. Repertoires were generated with immunoSEQ multiplex PCR, while TCRdb's copy carries only in-frame clones and drops some. The repertoire holds some 500,000 clones, with 90% to 97% as singletons. The receptor was derived from a woman aged 25 to 39 in good health. Sequenced sample: naive CD4+ T cells sorted from blood. Documented subset: CD45RA+ positively selected. V and J are TRBV19 and TRBJ1-1; D gene unclear. Written as DNA, the CDR3 is TGTGCCAGTAGTATAGGGTTAGGATGGACTGAAGCTTTCTTT. Protein: CASSIGLGWTEAFF.